The 30 T cell receptor beta chains below all came from one sample that was sequenced in a study of regulatory T cells in long-lasting Graves disease. Time point noted: newly diagnosed GD, antithyroid drugs for less than 3 months. The authors made the TCR library using RNA they extracted from PBMCs. The authors built TCR beta libraries using iRepertoire HTBI primers and Arm-PCR of CDR3 regions. TCRdb reprocessed the multiplex PCR reads via MiXCR and lists one record per CDR3 protein. Among roughly 350,000 distinct CDR3 sequences listed, around 15% were seen once. The same sample was also studied in work on T cells in Graves' hyperthyroidism and ophthalmopathy.

The source material was peripheral blood mononuclear cells (PBMCs), sampled at new diagnosis, from a patient treated with antithyroid drugs. The receptors were sampled from a young woman with Graves disease.

As for this clonotype: A much larger clone differs by one base, so this may be a read error. The chain uses TRBV5-6 and TRBJ1-2; 7 bases align to TRBD1. Germline V gene data show CDR1 as SGHDT and CDR2 as YYEEEE. The CDR3 contains 12 residues. V lost 2 bases and J lost 6; bases outside the gene matches: 1. CDR3 protein: CASSFGQDGYTF. The DNA of the CDR3 is TGTGCCAGCAGCTTCGGACAGGATGGCTACACCTTC.

The chain employs TRBV6-1 and TRBJ1-1, with 7 nucleotides matching TRBD1. Germline CDR1 reads MNHNS; CDR2 reads SASEGT. The CDR3 loop spans 13 amino acids. The V and J ends lost 11 bases and 0 bases, in that order; junction bases with no gene match: 6. CDR3 sequence (DNA): TGTGCCCATTCCGACAGGGTGAACACTGAAGCTTTCTTT. It codes for CAHSDRVNTEAFF.

This clonotype showed up many times. This chain uses TRBV6-1 with TRBJ2-3; possible D gene TRBD1, 6 bases. The CDR3 totals 13 residues. Trimming removed 9 bases from V and 4 bases from J, with 14 bases in between. CDR1 is MNHNS and CDR2 is SASEGT in the germline V gene. In DNA, the CDR3 is TGTGCCAGATCCCGGGACATCGCAGATACGCAGTATTTT. Its protein is CARSRDIADTQYF.

This chain links TRBV29-1 with TRBJ2-2, with a possible D match to TRBD1 (6 bases). V lost 8 bases and J lost 7, with 8 bases in between. Germline assignment: CDR1 SQVTM and CDR2 ANQGSEA. The CDR3 loop spans 10 amino acids. The CDR3 DNA sequence: TGCAGCCAAGGGGGCGGGGAGCTGTTTTTT. Protein: CSQGGGELFF.

V is TRBV5-8 and J is TRBJ2-1, with D perhaps assigned TRBD1 or TRBD2 (5 bases each). CDR3 length: 16 amino acids. The germline V and J ends were trimmed by 4 bases and 3 bases, with 17 bases remaining between them. CDR1 SGHTS and CDR2 YDEGEE come from the germline V gene. The CDR3 DNA reads as TGTGCCAGCAGCCCGAAAGGGACGACTGGCTACAATGAGCAGTTCTTC. Translating gives CASSPKGTTGYNEQFF.

The rearrangement joins TRBV20-1 to TRBJ2-3; TRBD1 might be the D (6 bases). This CDR3 is built from 11 residues. Germline V gene data show CDR1 as DFQATT and CDR2 as SNEGSKA (reference sequence). V lost 3 bases and J lost 9, with 10 bases in between. The CDR3 protein is CSARFQGTQYF. CDR3 DNA sequence: TGCAGTGCTAGGTTTCAGGGGACGCAGTATTTT.

This clonotype showed up many times. V is TRBV6-1 and J is TRBJ2-7; unclear D gene. This CDR3 contains 16 residues. Per the germline V gene, CDR1 is MNHNS and CDR2 is SASEGT. Trimming removed 6 bases from V and 0 bases from J, with 18 bases in between. CDR3 sequence: CASRPVRRTISYEQYF. DNA of the CDR3: TGTGCCAGCAGGCCGGTAAGGCGGACGATCTCCTACGAGCAGTACTTC.

Concerning this clonotype: An end of the junction does not agree with germline; a read error may underlie this. The chain carries TRBV5-5 and TRBJ2-3, with a possible D match to TRBD1 (5 bases). Germline values: CDR1 SGHKS, CDR2 YYEKEE (reference sequence). This CDR3 has 16 residues. This CDR3 is CAGSFRQQASTDTQYF. CDR3 coding DNA: TGTGCCGGCAGCTTCCGACAGCAAGCTAGCACAGATACGCAGTATTTT. Full variable domain (missing parts from reference TRBV5-5 and TRBJ2-3): DAGVTQSPTHLIKTRGQQVTLRCSPISGHKSVSWYQQVLGQGPQFIFQYYEKEERGRGNFPDRFSARQFPNYSSELNVNALLLGDSALYLCAGSFRQQASTDTQYFGPGTRLTVL.

The chain is built from TRBV28 and TRBJ2-7; 8 bases map to TRBD2. This CDR3 has 18 amino acids. V dropped 3 bases and J dropped 5; count of bases not matched to a gene: 18. The germline V gene has CDR1 MDHEN and CDR2 SYDVKM. DNA for the CDR3: TGTGCCAGCAGTTTCCCTCTAGCGGGTGGTGCCTCTCCTAACGAGCAGTACTTC. Its translation is CASSFPLAGGASPNEQYF.

The chain employs TRBV4-2 and TRBJ2-7; 13 bases line up with TRBD2. CDR3 length equals 17 residues. The V gene's germline CDR1 is LGHNA and CDR2 YNFKEQ. V was clipped by 2 bases and J by 6 bases; unmatched bases: 10. This CDR3 reads CASSQQGLAGTRPEQYF. The CDR3 nucleotides are TGTGCCAGCAGCCAACAGGGACTAGCGGGAACGCGGCCCGAGCAGTACTTC.

In its sample, this clonotype was seen many times. The chain links TRBV7-9 to TRBJ2-5, with unresolved D. This CDR3 spans 14 amino acids. Germline V CDR1 and CDR2: SEHNR, FQNEAQ (reference sequence). Trimming stripped 5 bases from V and 5 bases from J, with 15 bases between. For the CDR3, the DNA is TGTGCCAGCAGCGTCTCTCAGAATTACGAGACCCAGTACTTC. Amino acid sequence: CASSVSQNYETQYF.

This clonotype was counted many times. J is TRBJ2-1 and V is TRBV11-2, with 7 bases aligning to TRBD1. The CDR3 covers 15 residues. Germline V gene data show CDR1 as SGHAT and CDR2 as FQNNGV. The ends lost 4 bases at V and 7 bases at J; junction bases unmatched: 10. CDR3 DNA: TGTGCCAGCAGCTCACTCCACAGGGGAGAGAATGAGCAGTTCTTC. Its translation: CASSSLHRGENEQFF.

Only a few counts were recorded for this clonotype. The chain employs TRBV15 and TRBJ1-2, with D maybe TRBD1 (6 bases). V gave up 0 bases and J gave up 4 bases, with 15 bases separating them. There are 16 residues in the CDR3. Germline CDR1 reads LNHNV; CDR2 reads YYDKDF (reference sequence). The CDR3 nucleotides read TGTGCCACCAGCAGAGATTTTGAACAGGGTATCTATGGCTACACCTTC. Protein product: CATSRDFEQGIYGYTF.

This clonotype was seen a few times. CDR3 protein: CASSQDYLDWAEAFF. The DNA for the CDR3 is TGCGCCAGCAGCCAAGATTATCTGGACTGGGCTGAAGCTTTCTTT. The V call is TRBV4-1, the J call TRBJ1-1; D is undetermined. V was cut by 0 bases and J by 6 bases, with 14 bases left in between. The CDR3 has 15 residues. The germline CDR1 and CDR2 sequences are MGHRA and YSYEKL.

The chain combines TRBV20-1 with TRBJ1-5; D remains unclear. Germline CDR1 reads DFQATT; CDR2 reads SNEGSKA (reference sequence). CDR3 size: 14 residues. V shed 0 bases and J shed 2 bases, with 8 bases lying between them. Here the CDR3 DNA reads TGCAGTGCTAGAGAGCAGTGGGGCAATCAGCCCCAGCATTTT. Protein product: CSAREQWGNQPQHF.

This clonotype was detected many times. V and J are TRBV28 and TRBJ1-5; 7 bases line up with TRBD1. The CDR3 contains 15 residues. After removal of 6 bases from V and 1 base from J, the junction contained 6 bases not matched to a gene. The germline CDR1 and CDR2 sequences are MDHEN and SYDVKM. Here the CDR3 DNA reads TGTGCCAGCAGCCCACCGACAGGGAGCAATCAGCCCCAGCATTTT. As protein: CASSPPTGSNQPQHF. The whole variable domain, remainder taken from reference TRBV28 and TRBJ1-5, is DVKVTQSSRYLVKRTGEKVFLECVQDMDHENMFWYRQDPGLGLRLIYFSYDVKMKEKGDIPEGYSVSREKKERFSLILESASTNQTSMYLCASSPPTGSNQPQHFGDGTRLSIL.

Ten or more counts support this clonotype. The chain employs TRBV7-3 and TRBJ2-4; perhaps TRBD1 as D (6 bases). Germline assignment: CDR1 SGHTA and CDR2 FQGTGA. V lost 5 bases and J lost 2, with 19 bases in between. The CDR3 runs to 17 residues. CDR3 amino acids: CASSHYGGQGTKNIQYF. The CDR3 DNA reads as TGTGCCAGCAGCCATTATGGGGGCCAGGGTACCAAAAACATTCAGTACTTC. Combining the CDR3 with reference TRBV7-3 and TRBJ2-4 gives the whole variable domain GAGVSQTPSNKVTEKGKYVELRCDPISGHTALYWYRQSLGQGPEFLIYFQGTGAADDSGLPNDRFFAVRPEGSVSTLKIQRTERGDSAVYLCASSHYGGQGTKNIQYFGAGTRLSVL.

The V call is TRBV19, the J call TRBJ1-4, with D unresolved. The CDR3 spans 15 residues. V was cut by 4 bases and J by 5 bases, with 14 bases left in between. CDR1 and CDR2 from the germline V gene are LNHDA and SQIVND (reference sequence). Here the CDR3 reads CASSNPGPANEKLFF. The CDR3 nucleotides read TGTGCCAGTAGTAACCCGGGCCCCGCCAATGAAAAACTGTTTTTT.

Concerning this clonotype itself: A much larger clonotype is one base distant, so this may be a read error. The chain couples TRBV3-1 to TRBJ1-2, with D unclear. The CDR3 length is 13 residues. The germline V gene has CDR1 LGHDT and CDR2 YNNKEL (reference sequence). The CDR3 is CASSQSEGGGFTF. CDR3 nucleotide sequence: TGTGCCAGCAGCCAGTCTGAGGGCGGTGGCTTCACCTTC.

This clonotype was seen at least ten times. The V call is TRBV5-1, the J call TRBJ2-1; D might be TRBD1 or TRBD2, each matching 5 bases. The germline gives CDR1 SGHRS, CDR2 YFSETQ. The CDR3 contains 16 residues. V lost 4 bases and J lost 1, with 15 bases in between. The CDR3 spells CASSKEGYGSYNEQFF. DNA of the CDR3: TGCGCCAGCAGCAAAGAGGGGTACGGATCCTACAATGAGCAGTTCTTC.

In this sample, this clonotype turned up many times. The chain uses TRBV11-2 and TRBJ2-7, with 13 bases lining up with TRBD2. Losses at the gene ends were 1 base for V and 2 bases for J; bases not matched to a gene: 5. In germline, CDR1 is SGHAT, CDR2 FQNNGV. This CDR3 is built from 17 residues. The CDR3 DNA sequence: TGTGCCAGCAGCTTAGTAACCGGGACTAGCGGGACCTACGAGCAGTACTTC. Its protein is CASSLVTGTSGTYEQYF. Using reference TRBV11-2 and TRBJ2-7 for the parts outside the CDR3, the full variable domain is EAGVAQSPRYKIIEKRQSVAFWCNPISGHATLYWYQQILGQGPKLLIQFQNNGVVDDSQLPKDRFSAERLKGVDSTLKIQPAKLEDSAVYLCASSLVTGTSGTYEQYFGPGTRLTVT.

The sample holds many counts of this clonotype. The chain employs TRBV2 and TRBJ1-5; possible D gene TRBD1, 6 bases. Trimming left V 6 bases short and J 3 bases short, with 12 bases between. The CDR3 has 14 residues. The germline V gene encodes CDR1 SNHLY and CDR2 FYNNEI. The CDR3 reads CASRPGTFNQPQHF. Here the CDR3 DNA reads TGTGCCAGCAGGCCCGGGACATTCAATCAGCCCCAGCATTTT.

The CDR3 DNA reads TGTGCCAGCAGTCCGGAGAACCACAATGAGCAGTTCTTC. Translating it yields CASSPENHNEQFF. The genes are TRBV2 and TRBJ2-1, with D unresolved. Germline V gene sequence: CDR1 SNHLY, CDR2 FYNNEI. V gave up 5 bases and J gave up 5 bases, with 10 bases separating them. The CDR3 covers 13 residues.

This clonotype was picked up many times. The gene calls are TRBV11-2 and TRBJ2-1; 10 bases map to TRBD1. CDR1 SGHAT and CDR2 FQNNGV come from the germline V gene. Losses at the gene ends were 1 base for V and 8 bases for J; bases not matched to a gene: 8. This CDR3 comprises 16 residues. CDR3 nucleotides: TGTGCCAGCAGCTTAGGGGGGACAGGGACAGGGGATGAGCAGTTCTTC. Protein product: CASSLGGTGTGDEQFF.

This clonotype was observed once. The genes are TRBV19 and TRBJ2-3, with 9 bases fitting TRBD2. Germline V CDR1 and CDR2: LNHDA, SQIVND (reference sequence). The V and J ends lost 5 bases and 3 bases, in that order; junction bases with no gene match: 6. The CDR3 spans 15 residues. In DNA, the CDR3 is TGTGCCAGTAGTCGGCGGGGGGGGCCAACAGATACGCAGTATTTT. This encodes CASSRRGGPTDTQYF.

The chain uses TRBV7-2 and TRBJ1-4, with a possible D match to TRBD1 (6 bases). The germline CDR1 and CDR2 sequences are SGHTA and FQGNSA. The CDR3 is 14 residues long. The V end lost 4 bases, the J end lost 6 bases, and 12 bases lay between the germline ends. CDR3: CASSSMRGDEKLFF. CDR3 sequence (DNA): TGTGCCAGCAGCTCTATGAGGGGGGATGAAAAACTGTTTTTT.

J is TRBJ1-2 and V is TRBV6-1; D is perhaps TRBD1 (5 bases). CDR3 length: 15 amino acids. The V end lost 8 bases, the J end lost 2 bases, and 18 bases lay between the germline ends. Germline CDR1 reads MNHNS; CDR2 reads SASEGT. The CDR3 sequence: CASHQVGGQNYGYTF. CDR3 bases: TGTGCCAGCCATCAGGTGGGCGGACAAAACTATGGCTACACCTTC.

The CDR3 coding sequence is TGTGCCAGCCGAAACCGGGACAGGACAATCTACGAGCAGTACTTC. Translated, it gives CASRNRDRTIYEQYF. This rearrangement joins TRBV27 to TRBJ2-7; 8 bases agree with TRBD1. V shed 8 bases and J 3 bases; nucleotides not matched to a gene: 12. This CDR3 region has 15 residues. Germline V lookup: CDR1 MNHEY, CDR2 SMNVEV (reference sequence).

In its sample, this clonotype was seen a few times. CDR3 bases: TGCAGTGCTAGGGACAGGGTGGACCAGCCCCAGCATTTT. It codes for CSARDRVDQPQHF. The rearrangement joins TRBV20-1 to TRBJ1-5; 8 positions agree with TRBD1. The CDR3 is 13 amino acids. In germline, CDR1 is DFQATT, CDR2 SNEGSKA (reference sequence). The trim removed 3 bases at V and 7 bases at J, leaving 5 bases unmatched.

This clonotype showed up just a few times. CDR3 sequence: CASRRTGLTEAFF. CDR3 sequence (DNA): TGTGCCAGCAGACGGACAGGGCTCACTGAAGCTTTCTTT. The chain combines TRBV6-1 with TRBJ1-1; 8 nucleotides align to TRBD1. The CDR3 contains 13 residues. Germline CDR1 reads MNHNS; CDR2 reads SASEGT. V dropped 6 bases and J dropped 4; count of bases not matched to a gene: 4.